This T cell receptor (beta chain) was retrieved from a study of shared clonotypes between healthy human individuals. General study results and limits: Sampling included only blood; tissue repertoires likely differ.

About this clone itself: Antigen unknown.

Trimming pared 5 bases from V and 0 bases from J, leaving 11 bases between. CDR1 is SGHVS, CDR2 FQNEAQ, per germline. CDR3 length: 15 amino acids. Assay used: immunoSEQ multiplex PCR; TCRdb lists only in-frame clones, some missing. The sample gives under 600,000 clones, around 78% of which show up once; 9.5% to 15% is in the top ten. Each unsorted sample relied on roughly 90 million PBMCs as its source of genomic DNA. The sequenced material came from PBMCs. This receptor was obtained from a middle-aged woman in good health. Some clones in this sample may be carry-over from other donors' samples. This sequence joins TRBV7-8 and TRBJ1-3; D is unresolved. CDR3 nucleotides: TGTGCCAGCAGCCCCTTTCTGTCCTCTGGAAACACCATATATTTT. It translates to CASSPFLSSGNTIYF.